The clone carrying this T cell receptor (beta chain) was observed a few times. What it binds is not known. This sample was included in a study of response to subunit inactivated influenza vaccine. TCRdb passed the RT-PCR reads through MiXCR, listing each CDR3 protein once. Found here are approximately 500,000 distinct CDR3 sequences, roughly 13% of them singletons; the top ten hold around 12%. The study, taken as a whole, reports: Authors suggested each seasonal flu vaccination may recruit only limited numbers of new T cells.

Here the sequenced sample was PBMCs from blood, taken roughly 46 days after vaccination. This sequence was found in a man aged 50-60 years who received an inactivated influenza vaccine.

The CDR3 region is CSVATRGYQETQYF. CDR3 bases: TGCAGCGTGGCTACCAGAGGGTACCAAGAGACCCAGTACTTC. V usage is TRBV29-1 and J usage is TRBJ2-5, with D tentatively TRBD2 (5 bases). Trimming took off 6 bases at V and 0 bases at J, with 14 bases between the two ends. Germline CDR1 reads SQVTM; CDR2 reads ANQGSEA. CDR3 length equals 14 residues.